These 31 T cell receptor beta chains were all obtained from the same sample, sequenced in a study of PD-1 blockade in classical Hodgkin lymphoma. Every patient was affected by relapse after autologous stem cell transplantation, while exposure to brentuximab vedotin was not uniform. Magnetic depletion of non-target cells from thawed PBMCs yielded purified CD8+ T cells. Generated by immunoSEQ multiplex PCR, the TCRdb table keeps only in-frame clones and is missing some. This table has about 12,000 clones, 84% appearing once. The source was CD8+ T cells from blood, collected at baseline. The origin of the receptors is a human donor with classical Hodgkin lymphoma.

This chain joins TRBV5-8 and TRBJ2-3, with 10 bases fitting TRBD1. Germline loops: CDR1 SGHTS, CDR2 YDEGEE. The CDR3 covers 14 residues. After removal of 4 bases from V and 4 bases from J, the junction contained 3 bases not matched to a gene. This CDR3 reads CASSSGTGADTQYF. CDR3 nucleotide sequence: TGTGCCAGCAGCAGTGGGACAGGGGCAGATACGCAGTATTTT.

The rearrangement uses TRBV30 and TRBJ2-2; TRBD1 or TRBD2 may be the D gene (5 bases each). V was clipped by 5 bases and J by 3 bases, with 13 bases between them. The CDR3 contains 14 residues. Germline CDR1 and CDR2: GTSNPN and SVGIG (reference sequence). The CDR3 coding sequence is TGTGCCTGGGAACGGGACCGATACACCGGGGAGCTGTTTTTT. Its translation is CAWERDRYTGELFF.

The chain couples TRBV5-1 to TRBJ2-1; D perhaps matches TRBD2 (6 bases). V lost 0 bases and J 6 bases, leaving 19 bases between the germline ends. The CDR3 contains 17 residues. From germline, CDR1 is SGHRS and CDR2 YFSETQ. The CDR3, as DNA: TGCGCCAGCAGCTTGGGGGAGGCGGGAAGGGCTCGCAATGAGCAGTTCTTC. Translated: CASSLGEAGRARNEQFF.

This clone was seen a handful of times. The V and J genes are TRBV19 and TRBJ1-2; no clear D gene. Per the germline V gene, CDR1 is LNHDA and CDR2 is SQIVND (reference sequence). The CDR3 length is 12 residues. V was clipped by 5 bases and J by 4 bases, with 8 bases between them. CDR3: CASSLTSYGYTF. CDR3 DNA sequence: TGTGCCAGTAGTCTCACGAGCTATGGCTACACCTTC.

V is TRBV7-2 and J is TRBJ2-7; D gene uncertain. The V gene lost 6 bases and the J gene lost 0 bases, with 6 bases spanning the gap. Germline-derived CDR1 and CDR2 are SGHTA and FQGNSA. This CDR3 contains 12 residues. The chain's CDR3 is CASSPGSYEQYF. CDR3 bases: TGTGCCAGCAGTCCAGGCTCCTACGAGCAGTACTTC.

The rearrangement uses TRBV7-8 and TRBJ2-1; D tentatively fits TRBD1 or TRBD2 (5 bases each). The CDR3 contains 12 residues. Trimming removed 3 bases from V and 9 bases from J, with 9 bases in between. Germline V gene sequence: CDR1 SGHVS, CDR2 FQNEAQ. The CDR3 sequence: CASSLGTSEQFF. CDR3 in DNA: TGTGCCAGCAGCTTGGGGACGTCTGAGCAGTTCTTC.

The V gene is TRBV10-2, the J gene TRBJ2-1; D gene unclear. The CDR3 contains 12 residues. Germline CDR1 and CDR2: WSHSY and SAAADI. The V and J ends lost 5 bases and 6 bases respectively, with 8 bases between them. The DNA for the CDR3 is TGCGCCAGCAGTAGGGCGGCCAATGAGCAGTTCTTC. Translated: CASSRAANEQFF.

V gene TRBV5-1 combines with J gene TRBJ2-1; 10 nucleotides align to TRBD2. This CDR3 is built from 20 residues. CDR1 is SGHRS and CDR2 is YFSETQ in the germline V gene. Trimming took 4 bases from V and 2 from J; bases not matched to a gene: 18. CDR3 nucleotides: TGCGCCAGCAGCCGGGAACCGGGACTAGCGTCGGATCGGGCCTACAATGAGCAGTTCTTC. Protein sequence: CASSREPGLASDRAYNEQFF.

CDR3 nucleotides: TGTGCCAGCAGTTGGACTAGCGGGAGCTCCTACGAGCAGTACTTC. Translating it yields CASSWTSGSSYEQYF. V is TRBV27 and J is TRBJ2-7, with 13 positions matching TRBD2. Germline assignment: CDR1 MNHEY and CDR2 SMNVEV (reference sequence). The length of the CDR3 is 15 residues. The V and J ends lost 4 bases and 0 bases, in that order; junction bases with no gene match: 0.

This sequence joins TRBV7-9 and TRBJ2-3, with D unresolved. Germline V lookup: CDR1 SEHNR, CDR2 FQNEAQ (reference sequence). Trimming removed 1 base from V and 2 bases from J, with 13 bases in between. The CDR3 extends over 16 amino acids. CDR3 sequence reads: CASSLGGAVLTDTQYF. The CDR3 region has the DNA TGTGCCAGCAGCTTAGGCGGAGCCGTTCTCACAGATACGCAGTATTTT.

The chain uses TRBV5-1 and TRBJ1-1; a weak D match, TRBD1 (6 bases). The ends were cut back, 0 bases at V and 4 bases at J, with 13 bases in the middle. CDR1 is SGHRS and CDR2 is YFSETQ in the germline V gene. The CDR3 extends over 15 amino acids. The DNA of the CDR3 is TGCGCCAGCAGCTTGGCCTGGGGGCGGGGCACTGAAGCTTTCTTT. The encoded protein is CASSLAWGRGTEAFF.

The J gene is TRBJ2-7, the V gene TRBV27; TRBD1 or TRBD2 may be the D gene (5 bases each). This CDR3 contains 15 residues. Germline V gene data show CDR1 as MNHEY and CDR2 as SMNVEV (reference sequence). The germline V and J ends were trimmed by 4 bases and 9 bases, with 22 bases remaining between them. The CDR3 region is CASSSWTERGRGQYF. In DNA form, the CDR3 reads TGTGCCAGCAGTTCCTGGACGGAGAGGGGCAGAGGGCAGTACTTC.

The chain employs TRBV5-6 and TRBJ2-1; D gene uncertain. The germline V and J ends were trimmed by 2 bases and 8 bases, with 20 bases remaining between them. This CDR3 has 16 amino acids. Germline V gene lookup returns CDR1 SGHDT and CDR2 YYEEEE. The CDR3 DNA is TGTGCCAGCAGCTTTAGTGTTAGCCCACAATGGGATGAGCAGTTCTTC. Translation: CASSFSVSPQWDEQFF.

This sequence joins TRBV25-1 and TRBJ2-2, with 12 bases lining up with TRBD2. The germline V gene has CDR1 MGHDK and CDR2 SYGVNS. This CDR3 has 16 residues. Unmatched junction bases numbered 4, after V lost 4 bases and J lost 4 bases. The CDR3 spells CASSVASGRATGELFF. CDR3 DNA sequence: TGTGCCAGCAGTGTGGCTAGCGGGAGGGCCACCGGGGAGCTGTTTTTT. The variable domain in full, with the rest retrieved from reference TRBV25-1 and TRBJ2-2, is EADIYQTPRYLVIGTGKKITLECSQTMGHDKMYWYQQDPGMELHLIHYSYGVNSTEKGDLSSESTVSRIRTEHFPLTLESARPSHTSQYLCASSVASGRATGELFFGEGSRLTVL.

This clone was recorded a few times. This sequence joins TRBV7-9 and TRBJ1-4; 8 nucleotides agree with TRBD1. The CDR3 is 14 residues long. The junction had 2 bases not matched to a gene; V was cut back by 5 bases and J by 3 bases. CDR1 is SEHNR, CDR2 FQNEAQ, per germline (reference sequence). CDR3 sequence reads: CASSATGANEKLFF. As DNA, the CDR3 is TGTGCCAGCAGCGCGACAGGGGCTAATGAAAAACTGTTTTTT.

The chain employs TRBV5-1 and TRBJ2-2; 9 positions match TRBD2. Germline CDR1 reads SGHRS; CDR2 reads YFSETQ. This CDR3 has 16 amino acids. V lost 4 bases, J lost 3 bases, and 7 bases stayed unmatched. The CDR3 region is CASSHRAGGYTGELFF. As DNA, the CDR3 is TGCGCCAGCAGCCACCGGGCGGGAGGGTACACCGGGGAGCTGTTTTTT.

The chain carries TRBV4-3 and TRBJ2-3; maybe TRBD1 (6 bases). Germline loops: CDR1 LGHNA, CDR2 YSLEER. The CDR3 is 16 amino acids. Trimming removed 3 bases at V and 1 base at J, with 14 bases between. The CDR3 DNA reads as TGCGCCAGCAGCCACCCGACAGGCCTAGGCACAGATACGCAGTATTTT. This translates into CASSHPTGLGTDTQYF.

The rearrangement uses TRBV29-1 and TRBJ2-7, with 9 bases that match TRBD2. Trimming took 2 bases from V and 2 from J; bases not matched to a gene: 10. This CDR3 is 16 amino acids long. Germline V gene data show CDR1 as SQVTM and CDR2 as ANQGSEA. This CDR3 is CSVEKGVGGRAYEQYF. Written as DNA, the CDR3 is TGCAGCGTTGAAAAAGGTGTTGGCGGGAGGGCCTACGAGCAGTACTTC.

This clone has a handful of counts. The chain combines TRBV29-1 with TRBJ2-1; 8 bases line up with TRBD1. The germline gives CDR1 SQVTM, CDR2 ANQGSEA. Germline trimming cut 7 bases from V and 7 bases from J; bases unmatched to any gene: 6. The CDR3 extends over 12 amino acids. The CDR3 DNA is TGCAGCGACGCCAGACAGGGGAATGAGCAGTTCTTC. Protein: CSDARQGNEQFF.

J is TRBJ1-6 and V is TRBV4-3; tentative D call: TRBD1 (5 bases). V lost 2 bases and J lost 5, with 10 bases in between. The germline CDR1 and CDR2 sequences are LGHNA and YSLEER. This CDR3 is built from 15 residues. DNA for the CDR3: TGCGCCAGCAGCCAACTCGACAGAGATAATTCACCCCTCCACTTT. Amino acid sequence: CASSQLDRDNSPLHF.

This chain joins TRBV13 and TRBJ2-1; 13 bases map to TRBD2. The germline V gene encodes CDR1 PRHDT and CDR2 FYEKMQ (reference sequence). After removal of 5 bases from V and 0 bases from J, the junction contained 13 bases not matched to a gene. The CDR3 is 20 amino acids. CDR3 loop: CASSPFRGLAGVSSYNEQFF. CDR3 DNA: TGTGCCAGCAGCCCATTTCGAGGACTAGCGGGGGTTAGCTCCTACAATGAGCAGTTCTTC.

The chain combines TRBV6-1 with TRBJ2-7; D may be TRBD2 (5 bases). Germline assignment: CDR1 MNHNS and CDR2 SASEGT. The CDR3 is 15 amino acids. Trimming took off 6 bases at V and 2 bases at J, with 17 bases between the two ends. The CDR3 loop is CASRVWESSTYEQYF. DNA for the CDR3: TGTGCCAGCAGGGTGTGGGAGAGCTCCACCTACGAGCAGTACTTC.

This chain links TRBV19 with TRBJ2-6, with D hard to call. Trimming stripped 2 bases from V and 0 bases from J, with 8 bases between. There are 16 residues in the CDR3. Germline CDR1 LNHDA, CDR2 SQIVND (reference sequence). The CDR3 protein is CASSILGYSGANVLTF. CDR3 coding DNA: TGTGCCAGTAGTATATTGGGGTACTCTGGGGCCAACGTCCTGACTTTC.

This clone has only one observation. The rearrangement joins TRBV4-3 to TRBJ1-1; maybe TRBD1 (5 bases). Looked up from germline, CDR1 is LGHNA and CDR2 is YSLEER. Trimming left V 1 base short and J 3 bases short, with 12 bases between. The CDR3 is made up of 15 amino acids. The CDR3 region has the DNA TGCGCCAGCAGCCAAGCTTGGGGGGAATACACTGAAGCTTTCTTT. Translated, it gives CASSQAWGEYTEAFF.

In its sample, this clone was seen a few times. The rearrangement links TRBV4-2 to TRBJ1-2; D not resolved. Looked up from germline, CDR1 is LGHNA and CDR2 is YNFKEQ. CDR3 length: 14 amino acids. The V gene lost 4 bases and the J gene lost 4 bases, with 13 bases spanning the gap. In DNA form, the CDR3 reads TGTGCCAGCAGCCCAAGAACCGGGTTCTATGGCTACACCTTC. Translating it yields CASSPRTGFYGYTF.

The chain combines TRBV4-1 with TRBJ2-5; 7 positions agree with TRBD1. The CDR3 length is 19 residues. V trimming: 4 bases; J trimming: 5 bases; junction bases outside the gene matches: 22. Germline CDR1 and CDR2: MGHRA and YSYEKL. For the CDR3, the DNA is TGCGCCAGCAGCCGACCCCTTAGGGGGCGCATCAGGGATTGGGAGACCCAGTACTTC. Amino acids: CASSRPLRGRIRDWETQYF.

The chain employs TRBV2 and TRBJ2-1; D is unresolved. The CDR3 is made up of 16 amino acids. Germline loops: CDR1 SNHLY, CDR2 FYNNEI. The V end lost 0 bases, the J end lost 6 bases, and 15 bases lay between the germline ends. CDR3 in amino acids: CASSEALPLFGNEQFF. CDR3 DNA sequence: TGTGCCAGCAGTGAAGCGCTTCCCCTATTTGGCAATGAGCAGTTCTTC.

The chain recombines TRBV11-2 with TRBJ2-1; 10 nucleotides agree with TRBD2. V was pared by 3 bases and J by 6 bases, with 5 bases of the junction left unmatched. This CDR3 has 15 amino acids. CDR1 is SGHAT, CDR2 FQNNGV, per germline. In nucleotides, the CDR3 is TGTGCCAGCAGCTTTGAATGGACTAGCGGCAATGAGCAGTTCTTC. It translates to CASSFEWTSGNEQFF.

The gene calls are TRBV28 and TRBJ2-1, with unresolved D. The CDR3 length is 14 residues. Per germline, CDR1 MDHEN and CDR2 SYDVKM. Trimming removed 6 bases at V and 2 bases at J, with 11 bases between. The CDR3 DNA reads TGTGCCAGCAGCCCCGACGAGACCTACAATGAGCAGTTCTTC. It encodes CASSPDETYNEQFF.

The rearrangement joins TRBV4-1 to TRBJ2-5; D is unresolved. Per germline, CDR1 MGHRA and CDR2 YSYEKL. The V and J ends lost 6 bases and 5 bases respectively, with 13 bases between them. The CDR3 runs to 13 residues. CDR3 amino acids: CASRTPLKETQYF. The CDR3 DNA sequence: TGCGCCAGCAGGACTCCCCTTAAGGAGACCCAGTACTTC.

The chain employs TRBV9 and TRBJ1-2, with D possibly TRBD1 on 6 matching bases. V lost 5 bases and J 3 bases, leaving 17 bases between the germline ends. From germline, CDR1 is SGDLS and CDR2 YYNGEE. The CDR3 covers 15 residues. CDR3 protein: CASSPEGGMDYGYTF. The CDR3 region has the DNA TGTGCCAGCAGTCCCGAGGGGGGAATGGACTATGGCTACACCTTC.